This TCR beta chain emerged from a study of tumor-infiltrating lymphocytes in primary liver carcinoma. A note on this clonotype: The CDR3 end shows no conserved phenylalanine or tryptophan, and so a read error is likely.

Co-extraction of both nucleic acids (RNA and DNA) used about 19-33 mg of unsorted bulk tissue. With chronic HBV infection, the patients were also treatment-naive. Making TCR beta cDNA involved around 500 ng total RNA and a constant-region primer. Slightly modified ARM-PCR served as the procedure for the TCR beta libraries. These libraries came from three rounds of nested multiplex PCR. TCRdb redid the calling of the multiplex PCR reads with MiXCR, one entry per CDR3 protein. Altogether around 120,000 distinct CDR3 sequences are present, 65% to 75% being singletons, with the ten largest covering over 7.5%. The TCR was taken from a woman aged 55 to 70 with primary liver carcinoma and hepatitis B virus infection. What was sequenced was tumor-adjacent normal liver tissue.

CDR3 sequence: CASTTGLSGANVLTL. In DNA, the CDR3 is TGTGCCAGCACTACAGGGCTCTCTGGGGCCAACGTCCTGACTCTC. The chain recombines TRBV28 with TRBJ2-6, with TRBD1 as a possible D gene (6 bases). The V gene's germline CDR1 is MDHEN and CDR2 SYDVKM. CDR3 size: 15 residues. The V gene lost 7 bases and the J gene lost 0 bases, with 10 bases spanning the gap.